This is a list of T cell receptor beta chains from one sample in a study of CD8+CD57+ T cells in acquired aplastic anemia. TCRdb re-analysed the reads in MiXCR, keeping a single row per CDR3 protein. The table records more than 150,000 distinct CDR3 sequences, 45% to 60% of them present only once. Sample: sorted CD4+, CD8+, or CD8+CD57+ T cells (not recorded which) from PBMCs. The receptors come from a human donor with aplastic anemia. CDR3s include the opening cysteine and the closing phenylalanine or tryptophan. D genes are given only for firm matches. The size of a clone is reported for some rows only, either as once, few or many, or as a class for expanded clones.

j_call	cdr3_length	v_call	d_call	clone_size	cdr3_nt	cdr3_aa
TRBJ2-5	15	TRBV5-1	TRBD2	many	TGCGCCAGCAGCGGACTAGCGGGGGGCCAAGAGACCCAGTACTTC	CASSGLAGGQETQYF
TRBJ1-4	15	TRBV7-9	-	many	TGTGCCAGCAGCTCGTACAGAGGGTCCTCTGAAAAACTGTTTTTT	CASSSYRGSSEKLFF
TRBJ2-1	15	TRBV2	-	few	TGTGCCAGCAGTGTGGGGCGGGGTTCCTACAATGAGCAGTTCTTC	CASSVGRGSYNEQFF
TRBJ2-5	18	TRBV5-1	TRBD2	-	TGCGCCAGCAGCTTGTCCCGACTAGCGGGGGACCTACAAGAGACCCAGTACTTC	CASSLSRLAGDLQETQYF
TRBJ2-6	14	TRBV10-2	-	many	TGCGCCAGCAGTGGGGGGAGTGGGGCCAACGTCCTGACTTTC	CASSGGSGANVLTF
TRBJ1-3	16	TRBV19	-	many	TGTGCCAGTAGTCCCCCGACCGGGGGGTCAGGAAACACCATATATTTT	CASSPPTGGSGNTIYF
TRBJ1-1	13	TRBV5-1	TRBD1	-	TGCGCCAGCAGCCGGGGACAGGGGGAGGAAGCTTTCTTT	CASSRGQGEEAFF
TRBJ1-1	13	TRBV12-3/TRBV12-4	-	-	TGTGCCAGCAGTCCGACGGTAGACACTGAAGCTTTCTTT	CASSPTVDTEAFF
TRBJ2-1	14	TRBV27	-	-	TGTGCCAGCAGTCCCTCGCGGTCCTACAATGAGCAGTTCTTC	CASSPSRSYNEQFF
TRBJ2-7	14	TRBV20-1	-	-	TGCAGTGCTAGAAGCGGGACAGCGGGTTACGAGCAGTACTTC	CSARSGTAGYEQYF
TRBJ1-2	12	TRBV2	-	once	TGTGCCAGCAGTGAACAGGGCTCTGGAAACACCTTC	CASSEQGSGNTF
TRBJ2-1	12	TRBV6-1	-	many	TGTGCCAGCGGGGTACCCTACAATGAGCAGTTCTTC	CASGVPYNEQFF
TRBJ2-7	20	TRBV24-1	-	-	TGTGCCACCAGGCTGGAGTCGTGGCGCGGAGGGTTAGGCAGCTCCTACGAGCAGTACTTC	CATRLESWRGGLGSSYEQYF
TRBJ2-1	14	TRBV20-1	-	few	TGCAGTGCTACCCGACAGATCGCCTACAATGAGCAGTTCTTC	CSATRQIAYNEQFF
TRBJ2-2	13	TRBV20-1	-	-	TGCAGTGCTAGGTCGGGGAGGACCGGGGAGCTGTTTTTT	CSARSGRTGELFF
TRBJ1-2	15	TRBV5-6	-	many	TGTGCCAGCAGCTTGGATGTGCTTCGCGGCTATGGCTACACCTTC	CASSLDVLRGYGYTF
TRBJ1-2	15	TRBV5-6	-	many	TGTGCCAGCAGCCCCCGGCGGGTGGGGTTTGGAGGCTACACCTTC	CASSPRRVGFGGYTF
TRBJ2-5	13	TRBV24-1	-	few	TGTGCCACCAGTGATCCCTCCCTCGGGACCCAGTACTTC	CATSDPSLGTQYF
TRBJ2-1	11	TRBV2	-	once	TGTGCCAGCAGTACCGGGACGGAGCAGTTCTTC	CASSTGTEQFF
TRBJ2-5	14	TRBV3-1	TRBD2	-	TGTGCCAGCAGCCAGCGGGGGGCCCAAGAGACCCAGTACTTC	CASSQRGAQETQYF
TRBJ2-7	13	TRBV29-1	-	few	TGCAGCGTTGAAGATCAGGGGACCTACGAGCAGTACTTC	CSVEDQGTYEQYF
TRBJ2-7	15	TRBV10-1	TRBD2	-	TGCGCCAGCAGTGAGGGACTAGCGGGGGCCTACGAGCAGTACTTC	CASSEGLAGAYEQYF
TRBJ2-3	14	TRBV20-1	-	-	TGCAGTGCTAGAGGGGGACAACCCACAGATACGCAGTATTTT	CSARGGQPTDTQYF
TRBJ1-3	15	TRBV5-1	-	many	TGCGCCAGCAGCTTGGTTTCGGGGGCAGGAAACACCATATATTTT	CASSLVSGAGNTIYF
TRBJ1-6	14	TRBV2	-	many	TGTGCCAGCAGCGACATTGAGGAGGACTCACCCCTCCACTTT	CASSDIEEDSPLHF
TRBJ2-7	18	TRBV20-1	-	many	TGCAGTGCTAGACGGAGGAGGGGCTCACAACTTAGCTCCTACGAGCAGTACTTC	CSARRRRGSQLSSYEQYF
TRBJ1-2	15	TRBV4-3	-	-	TGCGCCAGCAGCCAAGATGGGGCGGGTGGGCGAGGCTACACCTTC	CASSQDGAGGRGYTF
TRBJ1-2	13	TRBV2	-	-	TGTGCCAGCAGCCCCGACAAGATCTATGGCTACACCTTC	CASSPDKIYGYTF
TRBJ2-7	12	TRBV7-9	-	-	TGTGCCAGCAGCTTAGCGCTGGGAGAGCAGTACTTC	CASSLALGEQYF
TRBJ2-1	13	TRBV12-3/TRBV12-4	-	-	TGTGCCAGCAGTTTATCGGGATCCAATGAGCAGTTCTTC	CASSLSGSNEQFF
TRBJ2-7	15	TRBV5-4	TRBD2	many	TGTGCCAGCAGCTTGACTAGCGGGGGGAAGTACGAGCAGTACTTC	CASSLTSGGKYEQYF